This T cell receptor beta chain emerged from a study of T cell clonotyping in hematopoietic cell transplantation. The V gene's germline CDR1 is MDHEN and CDR2 SYDVKM. This CDR3 has 12 amino acids. Study outcomes and limitations: After transplant, recipient diversity fell while pathologically expanded clonotypes grew through day 180. No sorting was done, leaving CD4 and CD8 contributions mixed. At the given depth, recipient repertoires were over 95% de novo clonotypes. Graft donor and pretransplant recipient Inverse Simpson Index values predicted broader posttransplant TCR diversity.

TCRdb keeps only in-frame clones here, not all; method: immunoSEQ multiplex PCR. Of about 69,000 clones detected, approximately 94% appear once; the ten largest clones hold around 1.6%. Of note for this clone: What it binds is not known. An end of the junction differs from the germline gene, which may be a read error.

This chain uses TRBV28 with TRBJ1-2; perhaps TRBD1 as D (5 bases). Sequencing was done on a sample of peripheral blood mononuclear cells. The sequence derives from a man aged 50 to 60 in good health. Some clones in this sample may be carry-over from other donors' samples. This CDR3 reads CASSSRVKGYTF. The CDR3 coding sequence is TGTGCCAGTAGTTCCAGGGTTAAGGGCTACACCTTC.